This TCR beta chain was observed in a study of tumor-infiltrating lymphocytes in primary liver carcinoma. The V end lost 6 bases, the J end lost 4 bases, and 19 bases lay between the germline ends. This CDR3 comprises 16 residues. Looked up from germline, CDR1 is KGHSH and CDR2 is LQKENI. TCR beta cDNA was prepared out of about 530 ng total RNA by means of a constant-region primer. Library construction for TCR beta comprised three nested multiplex PCR rounds performed with slightly modified ARM-PCR. The first two PCR rounds used TRBV1-TRBV30 primers with a Cbeta primer, about 9 cycles each. A single record per CDR3 protein comes from TCRdb applying MiXCR to the multiplex PCR reads. The sample comprises roughly 120,000 distinct CDR3 sequences, about two thirds of which are singletons, and over 6.5% rests with the top ten. The tissue used was unsorted bulk material of roughly 17-33 mg. RNA and DNA were co-extracted from it with the AllPrep DNA/RNA mini kit.

V gene TRBV18 combines with J gene TRBJ2-1; unclear D gene. Sequencing was done on a sample of tumor-adjacent normal liver tissue. The receptor comes from a woman aged 60-75 years with primary liver carcinoma and hepatitis B virus infection. CDR3 in DNA: TGTGCCAGCTCCCTACCCGGTGGACGGGCGTACAATGAGCAGTTCTTC. This encodes CASSLPGGRAYNEQFF.